These 7 T cell receptor beta chains share one sample of origin, sequenced in a study of PD-1 blockade in classical Hodgkin lymphoma. Relapses following autologous stem cell transplantation were seen in all patients, with brentuximab vedotin exposure varying. The data were produced by immunoSEQ multiplex PCR, yet TCRdb's version contains in-frame clones alone and is incomplete. Counted here are around 31,000 clones, just over 70% occurring once; the ten biggest clones make up around 4.2%. Material: peripheral blood mononuclear cells (PBMCs), obtained before the second cycle of nivolumab. Receptors were obtained from a human donor with classical Hodgkin lymphoma.

The V call is TRBV4-2, the J call TRBJ1-2, with D unresolved. Germline CDR1 and CDR2: LGHNA and YNFKEQ. V lost 0 bases, J lost 3 bases, and 14 bases lay in between. The CDR3 totals 16 residues. In DNA, the CDR3 is TGTGCCAGCAGCCAAGATCGGGCCAACGGGCACTATGGCTACACCTTC. Protein: CASSQDRANGHYGYTF.

There are a few counts of this clone. This sequence joins TRBV30 and TRBJ2-6, with 10 bases matching TRBD2. Germline V CDR1 and CDR2: GTSNPN, SVGIG (reference sequence). Unmatched junction bases numbered 6, after V lost 4 bases and J lost 3 bases. The CDR3 sequence is 16 residues long. CDR3 nucleotide sequence: TGTGCCTGGATAGCGGGGGGAGTCTTTGGGGCCAACGTCCTGACTTTC. Its protein is CAWIAGGVFGANVLTF. Full variable domain (missing parts from reference TRBV30 and TRBJ2-6): SQTIHQWPATLVQPVGSPLSLECTVEGTSNPNLYWYRQAAGRGLQLLFYSVGIGQISSEVPQNLSASRPQDRQFILSSKKLLLSDSGFYLCAWIAGGVFGANVLTFGAGSRLTVL.

This clone was observed a handful of times. This chain joins TRBV7-9 and TRBJ2-1; tentatively, D is TRBD1 or TRBD2 (6 bases each). The V and J ends lost 5 bases and 7 bases respectively, with 27 bases between them. Per germline, CDR1 SEHNR and CDR2 FQNEAQ (reference sequence). CDR3 length: 18 amino acids. In DNA form, the CDR3 reads TGTGCCAGCAGCCACCCCCAGTCCGGGGGCCGTGGGACAAATGAGCAGTTCTTC. Translation gives CASSHPQSGGRGTNEQFF.

V and J are TRBV5-1 and TRBJ2-5, with TRBD1 matching over 8 bases. J was trimmed by 5 bases and V by 3 bases; bases with no gene match: 6. CDR3 length equals 14 residues. The germline CDR1 and CDR2 sequences are SGHRS and YFSETQ. The CDR3 region has the DNA TGCGCCAGCAGCTGGACAGGGAGTGGGGAGACCCAGTACTTC. Amino acids: CASSWTGSGETQYF.

The table lists this clone with a few counts. This CDR3 is also generated by other DNA sequences in the sample. The rearrangement links TRBV9 to TRBJ2-7; either TRBD1 or TRBD2 may fit D (6 bases each). This CDR3 is built from 14 residues. Trimming removed 3 bases at V and 0 bases at J, with 10 bases between. Germline V gene sequence: CDR1 SGDLS, CDR2 YYNGEE. CDR3 amino acids: CASSGRDNSYEQYF. The CDR3 DNA follows: TGTGCCAGCAGCGGGAGGGACAACTCCTACGAGCAGTACTTC.

The CDR3: CASSFPSGGDYGYTF. In DNA, the CDR3 is TGTGCCAGCAGCTTTCCCTCGGGCGGAGACTATGGCTACACCTTC. V usage is TRBV13 and J usage is TRBJ1-2; no clear D. The CDR3 spans 15 residues. The germline V gene has CDR1 PRHDT and CDR2 FYEKMQ (reference sequence). V lost 3 bases, J lost 3 bases, and 14 bases lay in between. Together with reference TRBV13 and TRBJ1-2, the CDR3 gives the full variable domain: AAGVIQSPRHLIKEKRETATLKCYPIPRHDTVYWYQQGPGQDPQFLISFYEKMQSDKGSIPDRFSAQQFSDYHSELNMSSLELGDSALYFCASSFPSGGDYGYTFGSGTRLTVV.

The V and J genes are TRBV18 and TRBJ2-5; weak D call: TRBD2 (5 bases). CDR3 size: 14 residues. Per germline, CDR1 KGHSH and CDR2 LQKENI. With 0 bases removed from V and 4 bases from J, the gap between germline ends came to 9 bases. In DNA, the CDR3 is TGTGCCAGCTCACCACCGAATGGAGGAGAGACCCAGTACTTC. Translation gives CASSPPNGGETQYF.